This record concerns one TCR beta chain sequence. Other DNA sequences of this sample code for an identical CDR3. Clones were read by immunoSEQ multiplex PCR, and TCRdb kept only the in-frame ones, dropping some. Of a few million clones in the sample, under 97% were seen once. The data originate from a study of shared clonotypes between healthy human individuals. This CDR3 is 15 amino acids long. V was cut by 0 bases and J by 3 bases, with 12 bases left in between. Germline CDR1 reads LNHNV; CDR2 reads YYDKDF (reference sequence). The source material was naive CD4+ T cells sorted from blood. Subset denoted: CD45RA+ positively selected. The chain has TRBV15 and TRBJ2-7; weak D call: TRBD1 (6 bases). The receptor was derived from a man between 18 and 29 years old in good health. The DNA for the CDR3 is TGTGCCACCAGCAGAGATCCAGGGGTCAGCTACGAGCAGTACTTC. Protein product: CATSRDPGVSYEQYF.